This TCR beta chain comes out of a study of cytomegalovirus exposure and HLA in healthy donors. The germline gives CDR1 SGHDT, CDR2 YYEEEE. With 0 bases removed from V and 0 bases from J, the gap between germline ends came to 6 bases. This CDR3 has 14 amino acids. Method: immunoSEQ multiplex PCR; TCRdb's copy keeps in-frame clones and lacks some. The sample has roughly 65,000 clones, about 91% seen once. This clone was found once. This TCR was recovered from a young man in good health and CMV-seropositive. The chain has TRBV5-6 and TRBJ1-2; D ambiguous. Specimen: PBMCs. CDR3 in amino acids: CASSLGQSNYGYTF. CDR3 in DNA: TGTGCCAGCAGCTTGGGGCAGTCTAACTATGGCTACACCTTC.